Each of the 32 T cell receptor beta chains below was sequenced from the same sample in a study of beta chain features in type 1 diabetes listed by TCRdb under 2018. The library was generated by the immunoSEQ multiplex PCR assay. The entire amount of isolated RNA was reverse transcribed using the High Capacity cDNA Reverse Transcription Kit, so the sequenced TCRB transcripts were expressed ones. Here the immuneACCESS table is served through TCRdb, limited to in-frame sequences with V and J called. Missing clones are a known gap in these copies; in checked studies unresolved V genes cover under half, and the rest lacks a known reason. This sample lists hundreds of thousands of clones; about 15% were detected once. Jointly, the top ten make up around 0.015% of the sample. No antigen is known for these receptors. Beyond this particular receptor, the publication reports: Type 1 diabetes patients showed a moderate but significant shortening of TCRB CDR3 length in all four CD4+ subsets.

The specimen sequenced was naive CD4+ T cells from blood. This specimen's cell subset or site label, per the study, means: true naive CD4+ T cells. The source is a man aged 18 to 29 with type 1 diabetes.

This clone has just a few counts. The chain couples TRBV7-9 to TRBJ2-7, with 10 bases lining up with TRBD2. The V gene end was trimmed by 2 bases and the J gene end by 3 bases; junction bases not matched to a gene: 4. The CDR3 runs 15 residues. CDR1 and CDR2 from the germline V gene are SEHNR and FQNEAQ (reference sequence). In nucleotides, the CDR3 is TGTGCCAGCAGCTTAATAACTAGCGGGAACTACGAGCAGTACTTC. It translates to CASSLITSGNYEQYF.

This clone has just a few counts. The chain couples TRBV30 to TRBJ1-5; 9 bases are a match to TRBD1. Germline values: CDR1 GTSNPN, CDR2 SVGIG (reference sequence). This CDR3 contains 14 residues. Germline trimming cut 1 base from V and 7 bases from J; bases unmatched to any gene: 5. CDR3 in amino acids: CAWSGGQGGQPQHF. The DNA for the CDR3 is TGTGCCTGGAGTGGGGGACAGGGAGGACAGCCCCAGCATTTT.

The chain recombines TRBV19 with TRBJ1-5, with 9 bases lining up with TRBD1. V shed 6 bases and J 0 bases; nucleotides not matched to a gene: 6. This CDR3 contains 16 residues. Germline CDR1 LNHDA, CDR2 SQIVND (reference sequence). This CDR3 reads CASSPGQGLSNQPQHF. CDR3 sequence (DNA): TGTGCCAGTAGCCCGGGACAGGGACTTAGCAATCAGCCCCAGCATTTT.

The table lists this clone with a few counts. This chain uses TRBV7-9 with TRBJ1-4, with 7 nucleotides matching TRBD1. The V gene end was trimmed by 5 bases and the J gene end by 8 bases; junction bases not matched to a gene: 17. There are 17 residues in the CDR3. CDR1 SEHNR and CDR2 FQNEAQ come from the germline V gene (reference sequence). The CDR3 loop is CASSARDSSGPWEKLFF. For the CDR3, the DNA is TGTGCCAGCAGCGCGCGGGACAGTTCGGGGCCTTGGGAAAAACTGTTTTTT.

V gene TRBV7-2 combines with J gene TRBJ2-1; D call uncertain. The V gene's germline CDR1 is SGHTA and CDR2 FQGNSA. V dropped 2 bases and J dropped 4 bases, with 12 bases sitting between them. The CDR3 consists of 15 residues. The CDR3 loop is CASSLRYGYYNEQFF. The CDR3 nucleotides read TGTGCCAGCAGCTTAAGGTACGGGTATTACAATGAGCAGTTCTTC.

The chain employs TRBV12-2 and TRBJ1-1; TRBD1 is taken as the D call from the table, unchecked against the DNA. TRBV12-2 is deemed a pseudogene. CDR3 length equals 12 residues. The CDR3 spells CASRSTGKEAFF. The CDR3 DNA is TGTGCAAGTCGCTCGACAGGGAAGGAAGCTTTCTTT.

The CDR3 protein is CASIPPWGGSYNEQFF. CDR3 DNA: TGTGCCAGCATCCCTCCCTGGGGGGGCTCCTACAATGAGCAGTTCTTC. This sequence joins TRBV28 and TRBJ2-1, with 7 nucleotides matching TRBD2. The V gene's germline CDR1 is MDHEN and CDR2 SYDVKM. The CDR3 runs 16 residues. With V trimmed by 7 bases and J by 0 bases, 9 bases remained unmatched.

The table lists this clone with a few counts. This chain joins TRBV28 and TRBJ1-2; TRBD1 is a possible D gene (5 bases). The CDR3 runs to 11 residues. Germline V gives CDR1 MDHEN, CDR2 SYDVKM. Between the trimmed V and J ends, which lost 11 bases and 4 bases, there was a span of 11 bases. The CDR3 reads CAGAGLYGYTF. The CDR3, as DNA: TGTGCCGGGGCAGGGCTCTATGGCTACACCTTC.

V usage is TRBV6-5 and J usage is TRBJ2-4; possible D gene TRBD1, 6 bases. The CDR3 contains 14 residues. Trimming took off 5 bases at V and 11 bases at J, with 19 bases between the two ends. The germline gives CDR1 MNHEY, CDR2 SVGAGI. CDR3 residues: CASSDRDIQDVQYF. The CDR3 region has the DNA TGTGCCAGCAGTGACCGGGACATTCAGGATGTTCAGTACTTC.

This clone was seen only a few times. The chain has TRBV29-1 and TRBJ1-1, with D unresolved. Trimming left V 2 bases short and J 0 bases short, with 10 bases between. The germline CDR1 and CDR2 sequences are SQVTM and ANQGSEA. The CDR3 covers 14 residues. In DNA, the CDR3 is TGCAGCGTTGAAAGGCGGCTGCTGAACACTGAAGCTTTCTTT. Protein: CSVERRLLNTEAFF.

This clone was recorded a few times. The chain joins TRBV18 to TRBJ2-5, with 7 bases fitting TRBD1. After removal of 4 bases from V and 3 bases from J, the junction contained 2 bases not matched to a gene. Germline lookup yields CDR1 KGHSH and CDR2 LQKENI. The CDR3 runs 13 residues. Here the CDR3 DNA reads TGTGCCAGCTCACTTGGGACAGAAGAGACCCAGTACTTC. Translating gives CASSLGTEETQYF.

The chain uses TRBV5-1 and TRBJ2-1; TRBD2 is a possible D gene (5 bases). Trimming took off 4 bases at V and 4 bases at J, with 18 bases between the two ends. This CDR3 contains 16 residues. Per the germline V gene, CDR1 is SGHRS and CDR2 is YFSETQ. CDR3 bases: TGCGCCAGCAGCCTGGAGTCTCGCCGGAGGTACAATGAGCAGTTCTTC. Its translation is CASSLESRRRYNEQFF.

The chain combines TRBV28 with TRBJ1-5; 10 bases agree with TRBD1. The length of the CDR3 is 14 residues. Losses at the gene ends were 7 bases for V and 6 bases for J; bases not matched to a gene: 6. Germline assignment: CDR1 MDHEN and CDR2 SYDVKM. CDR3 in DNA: TGTGCCAGCAAGGGGACAGGGGCGGGTCAGCCCCAGCATTTT. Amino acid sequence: CASKGTGAGQPQHF.

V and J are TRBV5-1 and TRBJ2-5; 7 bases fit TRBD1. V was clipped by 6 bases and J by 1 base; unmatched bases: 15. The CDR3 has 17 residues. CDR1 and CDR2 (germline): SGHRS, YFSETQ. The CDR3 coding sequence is TGCGCCAGCACTCTCAACGGACAGGAGACCTCCCAAGAGACCCAGTACTTC. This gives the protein CASTLNGQETSQETQYF.

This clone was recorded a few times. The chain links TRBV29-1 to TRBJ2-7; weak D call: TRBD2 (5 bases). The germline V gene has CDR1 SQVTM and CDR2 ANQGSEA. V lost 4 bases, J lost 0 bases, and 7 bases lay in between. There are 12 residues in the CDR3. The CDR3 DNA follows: TGCAGCGTTGGAGCGGACTCCTACGAGCAGTACTTC. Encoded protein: CSVGADSYEQYF.

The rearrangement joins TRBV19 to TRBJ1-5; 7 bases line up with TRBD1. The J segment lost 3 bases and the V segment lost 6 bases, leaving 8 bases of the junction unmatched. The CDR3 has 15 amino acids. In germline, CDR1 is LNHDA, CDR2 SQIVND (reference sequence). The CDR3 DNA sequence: TGTGCCAGTAGCGATACAGGGGTCAACAATCAGCCCCAGCATTTT. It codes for CASSDTGVNNQPQHF.

The CDR3: CASTGTHQETQYF. CDR3 nucleotide sequence: TGCGCCAGCACCGGGACTCACCAAGAGACCCAGTACTTC. V gene TRBV5-1 combines with J gene TRBJ2-5; tentatively, D is TRBD2 (6 bases). This CDR3 spans 13 amino acids. Trimming took off 6 bases at V and 0 bases at J, with 9 bases between the two ends. Germline CDR1 and CDR2: SGHRS and YFSETQ.

CDR3 sequence: CASSERDSGRYF. The CDR3 bases are TGTGCCAGCAGTGAAAGGGACTCCGGGCGGTACTTC. V and J are TRBV6-1 and TRBJ2-7, with D possibly being TRBD2 (6 bases). CDR1 is MNHNS, CDR2 SASEGT, per germline. CDR3 size: 12 residues. V gave up 2 bases and J gave up 12 bases, with 14 bases separating them.

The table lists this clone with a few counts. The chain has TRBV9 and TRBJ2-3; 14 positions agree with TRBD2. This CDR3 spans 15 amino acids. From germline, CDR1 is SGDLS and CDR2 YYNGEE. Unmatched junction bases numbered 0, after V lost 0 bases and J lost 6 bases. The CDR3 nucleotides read TGTGCCAGCAGCGTAGGGACTAGCGGGAGGGATACGCAGTATTTT. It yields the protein CASSVGTSGRDTQYF.

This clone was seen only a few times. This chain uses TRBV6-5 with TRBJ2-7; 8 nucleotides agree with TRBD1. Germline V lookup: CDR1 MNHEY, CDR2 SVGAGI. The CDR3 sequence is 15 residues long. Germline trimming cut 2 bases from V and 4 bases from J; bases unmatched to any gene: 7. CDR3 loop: CASSYRQGAIYEQYF. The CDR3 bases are TGTGCCAGCAGTTACCGGCAGGGGGCTATTTACGAGCAGTACTTC.

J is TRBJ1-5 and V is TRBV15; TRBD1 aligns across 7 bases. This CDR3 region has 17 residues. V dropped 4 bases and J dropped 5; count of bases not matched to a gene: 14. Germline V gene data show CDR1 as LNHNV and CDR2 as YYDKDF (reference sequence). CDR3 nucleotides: TGTGCCACCAGCAAACGACCGGACAGGAGGGTACATCAGCCCCAGCATTTT. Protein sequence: CATSKRPDRRVHQPQHF.

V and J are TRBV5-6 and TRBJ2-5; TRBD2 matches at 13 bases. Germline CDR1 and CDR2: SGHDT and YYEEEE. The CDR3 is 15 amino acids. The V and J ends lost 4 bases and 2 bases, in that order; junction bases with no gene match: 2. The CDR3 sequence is CASSPGLAGQETQYF. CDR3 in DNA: TGTGCCAGCAGCCCGGGACTAGCGGGGCAAGAGACCCAGTACTTC.

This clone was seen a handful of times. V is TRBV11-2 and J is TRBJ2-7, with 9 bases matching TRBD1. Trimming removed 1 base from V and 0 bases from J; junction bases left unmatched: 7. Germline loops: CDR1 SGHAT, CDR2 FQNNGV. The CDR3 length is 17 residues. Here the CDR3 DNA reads TGTGCCAGCAGCTTAGGGACCCGGGACAGGGCCTCCTACGAGCAGTACTTC. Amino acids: CASSLGTRDRASYEQYF.

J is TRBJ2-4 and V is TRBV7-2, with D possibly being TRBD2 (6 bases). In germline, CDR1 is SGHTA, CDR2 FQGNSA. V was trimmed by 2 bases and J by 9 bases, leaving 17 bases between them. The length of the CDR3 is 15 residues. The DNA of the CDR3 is TGTGCCAGCAGCTTAATGGAGCGGGTGGCTCTCATTCAGTACTTC. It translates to CASSLMERVALIQYF.

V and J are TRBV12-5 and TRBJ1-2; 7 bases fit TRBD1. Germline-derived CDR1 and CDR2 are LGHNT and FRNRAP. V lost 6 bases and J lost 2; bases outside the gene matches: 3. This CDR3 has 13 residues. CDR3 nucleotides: TGTGCTAGTGGCCTGACAGGGAACTATGGCTACACCTTC. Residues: CASGLTGNYGYTF.

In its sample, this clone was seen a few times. The CDR3 loop is CASNPSGSYNEQFF. The CDR3 nucleotides are TGTGCCAGCAACCCTAGCGGGAGTTACAATGAGCAGTTCTTC. The V gene is TRBV28, the J gene TRBJ2-1, with TRBD2 identical over 10 bases. The CDR3 covers 14 residues. Unmatched junction bases numbered 4, after V lost 7 bases and J lost 4 bases. The germline V gene has CDR1 MDHEN and CDR2 SYDVKM. Combining the CDR3 with reference TRBV28 and TRBJ2-1 gives the whole variable domain DVKVTQSSRYLVKRTGEKVFLECVQDMDHENMFWYRQDPGLGLRLIYFSYDVKMKEKGDIPEGYSVSREKKERFSLILESASTNQTSMYLCASNPSGSYNEQFFGPGTRLTVL.

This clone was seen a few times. The CDR3 loop reads CASSPLGGNQPQHF. The CDR3, as DNA: TGTGCCAGTAGTCCACTGGGGGGAAATCAGCCCCAGCATTTT. This chain links TRBV19 with TRBJ1-5, with D perhaps matching TRBD1 (5 bases). The CDR3 runs 14 residues. V dropped 5 bases and J dropped 4 bases, with 12 bases sitting between them. Germline V CDR1 and CDR2: LNHDA, SQIVND (reference sequence).

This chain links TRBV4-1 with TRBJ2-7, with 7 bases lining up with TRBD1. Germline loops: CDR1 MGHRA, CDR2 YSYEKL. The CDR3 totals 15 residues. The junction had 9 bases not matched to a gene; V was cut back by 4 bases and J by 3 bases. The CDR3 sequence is CASSPQQGTGYEQYF. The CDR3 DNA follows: TGCGCCAGCAGCCCGCAACAGGGGACCGGCTACGAGCAGTACTTC.

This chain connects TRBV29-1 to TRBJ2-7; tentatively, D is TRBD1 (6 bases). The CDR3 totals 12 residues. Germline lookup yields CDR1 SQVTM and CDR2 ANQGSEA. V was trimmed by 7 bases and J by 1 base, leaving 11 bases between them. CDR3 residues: CSARGHSYEQYF. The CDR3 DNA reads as TGCAGCGCACGGGGACATTCCTACGAGCAGTACTTC.

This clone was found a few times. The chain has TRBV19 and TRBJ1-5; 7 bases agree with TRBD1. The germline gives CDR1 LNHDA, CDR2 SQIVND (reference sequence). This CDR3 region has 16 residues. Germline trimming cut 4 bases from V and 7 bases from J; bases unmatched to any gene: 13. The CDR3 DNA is TGTGCCAGTAGTAGGTCTAGACAGGGTGGGAGCCAGCCCCAGCATTTT. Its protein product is CASSRSRQGGSQPQHF.

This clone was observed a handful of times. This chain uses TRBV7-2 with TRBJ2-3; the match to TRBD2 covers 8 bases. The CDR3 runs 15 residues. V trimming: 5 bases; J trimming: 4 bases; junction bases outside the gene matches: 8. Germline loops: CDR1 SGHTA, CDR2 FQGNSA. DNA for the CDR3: TGTGCCAGCAGCCCAGGACTAGCTCGATCAGATACGCAGTATTTT. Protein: CASSPGLARSDTQYF.

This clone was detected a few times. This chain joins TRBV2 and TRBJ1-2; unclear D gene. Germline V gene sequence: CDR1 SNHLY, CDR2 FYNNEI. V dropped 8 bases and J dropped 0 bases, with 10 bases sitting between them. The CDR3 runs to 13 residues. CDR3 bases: TGTGCCAGCGGCGAGGAGTCTAACTATGGCTACACCTTC. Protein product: CASGEESNYGYTF.